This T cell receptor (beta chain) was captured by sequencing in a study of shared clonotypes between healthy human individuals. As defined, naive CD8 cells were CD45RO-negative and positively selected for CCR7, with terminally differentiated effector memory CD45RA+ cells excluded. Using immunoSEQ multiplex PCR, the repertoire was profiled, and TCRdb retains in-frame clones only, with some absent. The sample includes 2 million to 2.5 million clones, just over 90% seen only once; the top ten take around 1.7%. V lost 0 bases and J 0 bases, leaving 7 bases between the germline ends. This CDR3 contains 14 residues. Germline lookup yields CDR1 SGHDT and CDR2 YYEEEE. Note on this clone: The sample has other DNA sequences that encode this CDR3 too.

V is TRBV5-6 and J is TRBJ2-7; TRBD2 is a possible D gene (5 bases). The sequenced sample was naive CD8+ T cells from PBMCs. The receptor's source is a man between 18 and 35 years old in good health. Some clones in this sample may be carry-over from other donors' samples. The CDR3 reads CASSLGGLSYEQYF. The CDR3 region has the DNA TGTGCCAGCAGCTTGGGCGGACTCTCCTACGAGCAGTACTTC.